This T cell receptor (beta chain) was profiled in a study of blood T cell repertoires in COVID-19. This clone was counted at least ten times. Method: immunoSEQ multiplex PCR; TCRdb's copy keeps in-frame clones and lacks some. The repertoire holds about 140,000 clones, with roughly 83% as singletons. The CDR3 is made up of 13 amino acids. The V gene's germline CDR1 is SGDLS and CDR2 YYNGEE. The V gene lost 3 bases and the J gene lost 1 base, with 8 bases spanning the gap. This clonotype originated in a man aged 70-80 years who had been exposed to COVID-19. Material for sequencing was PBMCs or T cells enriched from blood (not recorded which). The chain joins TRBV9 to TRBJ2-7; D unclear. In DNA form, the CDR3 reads TGTGCCAGCAGCGCGGGTGGATCCTACGAGCAGTACTTC. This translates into CASSAGGSYEQYF.